This entry lists 10 T cell receptor beta chains sequenced from one sample in a study of shared clonotypes between healthy human individuals. Clones were sequenced by immunoSEQ multiplex PCR, and TCRdb holds only the in-frame ones, with some missing. The data hold about 500,000 clones, with roughly four fifths observed a single time. The sequencing input was PBMCs. These TCRs come from a woman between 35 and 50 years old in good health. Some clones in this sample may be carry-over from other donors' samples.

This clone was counted only a few times. This likely reflects a read error, since a far larger clone is one base away. The chain uses TRBV7-9 and TRBJ2-1; either TRBD1 or TRBD2 may supply D (5 bases each). The CDR3 has 13 residues. The germline V gene has CDR1 SEHNR and CDR2 FQNEAQ (reference sequence). The CDR3 loop reads CASGLSQGRAVFF. In DNA form, the CDR3 reads TGTGCCAGCGGCTTATCCCAGGGACGGGCGGTGTTCTTC. Full variable domain (outside the CDR3, taken from reference TRBV7-9 and TRBJ2-1): DTGVSQNPRHKITKRGQNVTFRCDPISEHNRLYWYRQTLGQGPEFLTYFQNEAQLEKSRLLSDRFSAERPKGSFSTLEIQRTEQGDSAMYLCASGLSQGRAVFFGPGTRLTVL.

Notes on this clone: A far larger clone is just one base off, so this is likely a read error. The chain has TRBV29-1 and TRBJ1-4; D is unclear. There are 13 residues in the CDR3. Per the germline V gene, CDR1 is SQVTM and CDR2 is ANQGSEA. The CDR3 spells CSVRLTAGEKLSF. CDR3 sequence (DNA): TGCAGCGTGCGCTTAACAGCTGGTGAAAAACTGTCTTTT.

The chain couples TRBV5-6 to TRBJ2-2; TRBD2 is a possible D gene (6 bases). Deletions cut 2 bases from V and 3 bases from J, with 8 bases between. This CDR3 spans 14 amino acids. The germline V gene encodes CDR1 SGHDT and CDR2 YYEEEE. For the CDR3, the DNA is TGTGCCAGCAGCTTCGGGACTTACACCGGGGAGCTGTTTTTT. Amino acids: CASSFGTYTGELFF.

V is TRBV4-1 and J is TRBJ2-5; 9 bases are a match to TRBD2. The J segment lost 3 bases and the V segment lost 1 base, leaving 0 bases of the junction unmatched. Germline values: CDR1 MGHRA, CDR2 YSYEKL. The CDR3 is 14 amino acids. The CDR3 sequence is CASSQGLAEETQYF. The CDR3 DNA is TGCGCCAGCAGCCAAGGACTAGCGGAAGAGACCCAGTACTTC.

With regard to this clone: The conserved final phenylalanine or tryptophan is absent from the CDR3, which likely points to a read error. J is TRBJ1-2 and V is TRBV29-1, with D uncertain. V lost 5 bases, J lost 4 bases, and 14 bases lay in between. Per germline, CDR1 SQVTM and CDR2 ANQGSEA. The CDR3 is 13 residues long. DNA for the CDR3: TGCAGCGTTTCTAAGGGCAGACTCTATGGCTACACCTCC. This gives the protein CSVSKGRLYGYTS.

The CDR3 region has the DNA TGCGCCAGCAGCCAAGGTCCCCCTAAAGGGAGTAGGGTCTACGAGCAGTACTTC. This codes for CASSQGPPKGSRVYEQYF. The V gene is TRBV4-1, the J gene TRBJ2-7; possibly TRBD2 for D (5 bases). Trimming left V 1 base short and J 3 bases short, with 22 bases between. This CDR3 is 18 amino acids long. Germline V gives CDR1 MGHRA, CDR2 YSYEKL.

The V call is TRBV11-2, the J call TRBJ2-2; 9 bases align to TRBD2. This CDR3 has 15 amino acids. CDR1 is SGHAT, CDR2 FQNNGV, per germline. The trim removed 5 bases at V and 6 bases at J, leaving 7 bases unmatched. The CDR3 protein is CASSPLAGRAGELFF. As DNA, the CDR3 is TGTGCCAGCAGCCCGCTAGCGGGAAGGGCCGGGGAGCTGTTTTTT.

This chain uses TRBV19 with TRBJ2-1; TRBD2 agrees at 7 bases. CDR1 LNHDA and CDR2 SQIVND come from the germline V gene (reference sequence). CDR3 length: 16 residues. V lost 5 bases, J lost 2 bases, and 9 bases stayed unmatched. The CDR3: CASSPPGGSAYNEQFF. The CDR3 DNA is TGTGCCAGTAGTCCCCCGGGGGGATCTGCCTACAATGAGCAGTTCTTC.

As regards this clone: The sample has other DNA sequences that encode this CDR3 too. This chain joins TRBV5-4 and TRBJ1-3; no reliable D call. V shed 0 bases and J shed 0 bases, with 4 bases lying between them. The CDR3 runs 14 residues. CDR1 SGHNT and CDR2 YYREEE come from the germline V gene (reference sequence). The CDR3 here is CASSLDTSGNTIYF. For the CDR3, the DNA is TGTGCCAGCAGCTTGGACACCTCTGGAAACACCATATATTTT.

The chain is built from TRBV28 and TRBJ2-5; tentative D call: TRBD2 (6 bases). The ends were cut back, 6 bases at V and 7 bases at J, with 12 bases in the middle. Germline V gene data show CDR1 as MDHEN and CDR2 as SYDVKM. CDR3 length: 12 residues. CDR3 sequence: CASSTPGRTQYF. In DNA, the CDR3 is TGTGCCAGCAGCACCCCCGGGAGGACCCAGTACTTC.